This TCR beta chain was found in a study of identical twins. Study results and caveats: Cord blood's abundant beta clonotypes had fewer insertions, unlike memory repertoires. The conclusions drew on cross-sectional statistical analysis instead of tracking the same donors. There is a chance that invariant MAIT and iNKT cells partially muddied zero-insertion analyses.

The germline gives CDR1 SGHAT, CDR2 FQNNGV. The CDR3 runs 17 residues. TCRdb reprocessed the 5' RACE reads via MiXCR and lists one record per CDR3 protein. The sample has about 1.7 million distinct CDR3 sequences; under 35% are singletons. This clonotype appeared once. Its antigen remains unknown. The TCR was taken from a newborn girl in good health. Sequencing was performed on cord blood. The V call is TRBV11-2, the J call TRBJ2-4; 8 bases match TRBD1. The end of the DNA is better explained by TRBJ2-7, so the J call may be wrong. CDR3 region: CASSLGTGGKIFYEQYF. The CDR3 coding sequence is TGTGCCAGCAGCTTAGGAACAGGGGGGAAAATCTTCTACGAGCAGTACTTC.